Given below is one T cell receptor beta chain in context. What antigen it recognizes has not been identified. Qualities for individual bases were not recorded, and no much larger clone is one base off. Germline trimming amounts to 3 bases on V and 4 bases on J, with 5 as the count of junction bases outside the gene matches. From the germline V gene (reference sequence), CDR1 is MNHEY and CDR2 is SMNVEV. From the cysteine through the phenylalanine, the CDR3 covers 16 amino acids. The DNA shown is the 48-base CDR3, in frame from base 1. Preparation of the library involved the immunoSEQ multiplex PCR assay. As stored in TCRdb, this immuneACCESS dataset retains in-frame rearrangements with V and J assigned. A fraction of the clones does not appear; measured against another copy, unresolved V genes explain less than half of the discrepancy, and the remainder lacks a known reason. The sample includes some 110,000 clones, with about 88% observed a single time. Jointly, the top ten make up over 2% of the sample.

The data are from a study of control samples from healthy donors and cancer patients (dated by TCRdb to the early 2020s). The rearranged chain carries TRBV27 and TRBJ1-5, with TRBD1 identical over 11 junction bases. Sequenced material: blood. This TCR came from a woman in her 70s in good health. The DNA sequence reads TGTGCCAGCAGTTTTGGGACAGGGGGGTTAAATCAGCCCCAGCATTTT. Translated, it gives CASSFGTGGLNQPQHF.